This T cell receptor (beta chain) was identified in a study of siplizumab effects on memory and regulatory T cells. Study findings and constraints: Naive T cells were seemingly more diverse than memory cells, and major contributions to the alloresponse seemed to be made by them.

Clones were sequenced by immunoSEQ multiplex PCR, and TCRdb holds only the in-frame ones, with some missing. This sample carries some 100,000 clones, roughly 94% of them seen once, and the ten largest clones take 1% to 1.5%. Regarding this clone: The target antigen is unknown.

Sequenced input: non-Treg CD4+ T cells sorted from blood. The receptor's source is a human donor in good health.

CDR3 nucleotide sequence: TGTGCCAGCAGTCTTACAGGGTCGGCCAACTATGGCTACACCTTC. Translating gives CASSLTGSANYGYTF. V is TRBV6-5 and J is TRBJ1-2; possibly TRBD1 for D (6 bases). Germline V gene lookup returns CDR1 MNHEY and CDR2 SVGAGI. The CDR3 is 15 residues long. Trimming removed 5 bases at V and 2 bases at J, with 15 bases between.